The rows below give T cell receptor beta chains drawn from one sample of a study of T cell changes during pregnancy in multiple sclerosis. The protocol was immunoSEQ multiplex PCR, while the TCRdb copy is restricted to in-frame clones and leaves out a portion. The sample yields approximately 85,000 clones, roughly nine tenths seen once. The source material was peripheral blood, sampled in the first trimester of pregnancy. These receptors were taken from a female donor with multiple sclerosis, enrolled in a pregnancy study. Both conserved end residues are part of each CDR3. A D gene is named only where the DNA matches it firmly. The size field is filled for only some rows; it gives once, few, many or a size class.

D gene: NA; V gene: TRBV28; J gene: TRBJ1-2; clone size: NA; CDR3 DNA: TGTGCCAGCAGTGGGGTGACAGCCAACTATGGCTACACCTTC; CDR3 protein: CASSGVTANYGYTF
D gene: NA; V gene: TRBV19; J gene: TRBJ1-5; clone size: NA; CDR3 DNA: TGTGCCAGTAGTAGGGGGGGGCAGGGGCAAAATCAGCCCCAGCATTTT; CDR3 protein: CASSRGGQGQNQPQHF
D gene: NA; V gene: TRBV18; J gene: TRBJ2-1; clone size: NA; CDR3 DNA: TGTGCCAGCTCACTCTCGCTCAGGGACAATGAGCAGTTCTTC; CDR3 protein: CASSLSLRDNEQFF
D gene: NA; V gene: TRBV19; J gene: TRBJ1-3; clone size: NA; CDR3 DNA: TGTGCCAGTAGTATCCTGAGGAGCCCCTCTGGAAACACCATATATTTT; CDR3 protein: CASSILRSPSGNTIYF
D gene: NA; V gene: TRBV6-5; J gene: TRBJ1-1; clone size: NA; CDR3 DNA: TGTGCCAGCAGTTATGGGGCGCAAAACACTGAAGCTTTCTTT; CDR3 protein: CASSYGAQNTEAFF
D gene: NA; V gene: TRBV11-3; J gene: TRBJ2-3; clone size: NA; CDR3 DNA: TGTGCCAGCAGCTTGGGCTCGAACACAGATACGCAGTATTTT; CDR3 protein: CASSLGSNTDTQYF
D gene: NA; V gene: TRBV11-1; J gene: TRBJ1-1; clone size: NA; CDR3 DNA: TGTGCCAGCAGCCCGGGCGGGGTCGAAGCTTTCTTT; CDR3 protein: CASSPGGVEAFF
D gene: TRBD1; V gene: TRBV25-1; J gene: TRBJ1-2; clone size: NA; CDR3 DNA: TGTGCCAGCAGTTATCCGGGACAGCATTATGGCTACACCTTC; CDR3 protein: CASSYPGQHYGYTF
D gene: NA; V gene: TRBV30; J gene: TRBJ2-5; clone size: NA; CDR3 DNA: TGTGCCTGGTCCCGGCAAGAGACCCAGTACTTC; CDR3 protein: CAWSRQETQYF
D gene: NA; V gene: TRBV27; J gene: TRBJ1-6; clone size: NA; CDR3 DNA: TGTGCCAGCAGTTCGGGGGGTGGGGTCTCACCCCTCCACTTT; CDR3 protein: CASSSGGGVSPLHF
D gene: NA; V gene: TRBV18; J gene: TRBJ2-5; clone size: NA; CDR3 DNA: TGTGCCAGCTCACCTTCACTAGCTGGGAGGTACGAGACCCAGTACTTC; CDR3 protein: CASSPSLAGRYETQYF
D gene: TRBD2; V gene: TRBV27; J gene: TRBJ2-7; clone size: NA; CDR3 DNA: TGTGCCAGCAGTTTAAAGGGGACTATGTCCTACGAGCAGTACTTC; CDR3 protein: CASSLKGTMSYEQYF
D gene: TRBD1; V gene: TRBV27; J gene: TRBJ2-7; clone size: NA; CDR3 DNA: TGTGCCAGCAGTTGGGACAGGGGCTACGAGCAGTACTTC; CDR3 protein: CASSWDRGYEQYF
D gene: TRBD1; V gene: TRBV5-4; J gene: TRBJ1-2; clone size: NA; CDR3 DNA: TGTGCCAGCAGCCAGACAGGGGCCGACGTAAACGGCTACACCTTC; CDR3 protein: CASSQTGADVNGYTF
D gene: NA; V gene: TRBV27; J gene: TRBJ1-6; clone size: once; CDR3 DNA: TGTGCCAGCAGCCTCGGGGGGGTATTCTCACCCCTCCACTTT; CDR3 protein: CASSLGGVFSPLHF
D gene: NA; V gene: TRBV27; J gene: TRBJ2-7; clone size: NA; CDR3 DNA: TGTGCCAGCAGTTCGCTGGCTTTCCACGAGCAGTACTTC; CDR3 protein: CASSSLAFHEQYF
D gene: TRBD1; V gene: TRBV30; J gene: TRBJ1-2; clone size: NA; CDR3 DNA: TGTGCCTGGACAGGGGGCGTGTGGGGCTACACCTTC; CDR3 protein: CAWTGGVWGYTF
D gene: TRBD2; V gene: TRBV13; J gene: TRBJ2-7; clone size: NA; CDR3 DNA: TGTGCCAGCAGCTTAGAGGGACTAGCGGGAGACTACGAGCAGTACTTC; CDR3 protein: CASSLEGLAGDYEQYF
D gene: NA; V gene: TRBV19; J gene: TRBJ2-1; clone size: NA; CDR3 DNA: TGTGCCAGTAGTATGCCGGGACAAGGCTACAATGAGCAGTTCTTC; CDR3 protein: CASSMPGQGYNEQFF
D gene: NA; V gene: TRBV5-1; J gene: TRBJ2-1; clone size: once; CDR3 DNA: TGCGCCAGCAGCTTCCCGGACAATGAGCAGTTCTTC; CDR3 protein: CASSFPDNEQFF